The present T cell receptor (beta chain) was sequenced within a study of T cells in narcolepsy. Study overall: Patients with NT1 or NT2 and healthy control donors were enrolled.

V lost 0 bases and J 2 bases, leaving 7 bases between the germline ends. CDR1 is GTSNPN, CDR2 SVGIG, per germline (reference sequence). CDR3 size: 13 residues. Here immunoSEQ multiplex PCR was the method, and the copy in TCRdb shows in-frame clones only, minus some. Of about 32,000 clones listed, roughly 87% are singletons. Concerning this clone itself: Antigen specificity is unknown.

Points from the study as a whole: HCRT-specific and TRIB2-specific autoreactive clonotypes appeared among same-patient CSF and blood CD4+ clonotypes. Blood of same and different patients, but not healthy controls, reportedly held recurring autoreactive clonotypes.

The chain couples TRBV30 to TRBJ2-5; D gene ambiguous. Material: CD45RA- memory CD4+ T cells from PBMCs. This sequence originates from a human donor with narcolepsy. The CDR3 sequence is CAWSVASQETQYF. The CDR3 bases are TGTGCCTGGAGTGTAGCCAGTCAAGAGACCCAGTACTTC.